These T cell receptor beta chains were read from a single sample in a study of cytomegalovirus exposure and HLA in healthy donors. The table came from immunoSEQ multiplex PCR; TCRdb's copy has only in-frame clones and leaves some out. The table shows tens of thousands of clones, with roughly 72% occurring only once. The sample consisted of PBMCs. The receptors stem from a woman aged 30 to 39 in good health and CMV-seropositive. Both conserved end residues are part of each CDR3. Each record gives: clone size, D gene, J gene, V gene, CDR3 protein, CDR3 DNA. The D gene is left open where the match is weak. Size is stated for part of the rows, as once, few or many counts, or as a class when the clone is expanded.

clone_size: -; d_call: -; j_call: TRBJ2-1; v_call: TRBV5-4; cdr3_aa: CASRGDSNEQFF; cdr3_nt: TGTGCCAGCAGGGGGGACTCCAATGAGCAGTTCTTC
clone_size: -; d_call: -; j_call: TRBJ1-1; v_call: TRBV28; cdr3_aa: CASSSGGGWTEAFF; cdr3_nt: TGTGCCAGCAGTTCTGGTGGGGGGTGGACTGAAGCTTTCTTT
clone_size: -; d_call: TRBD1; j_call: TRBJ2-7; v_call: TRBV28; cdr3_aa: CASRPTGDRQYF; cdr3_nt: TGTGCCAGCAGACCGACAGGGGACCGTCAGTACTTC
clone_size: -; d_call: TRBD1; j_call: TRBJ1-5; v_call: TRBV2; cdr3_aa: CASRETGAQPQHF; cdr3_nt: TGTGCCAGCAGGGAGACAGGGGCTCAGCCCCAGCATTTT
clone_size: -; d_call: -; j_call: TRBJ2-5; v_call: TRBV4-2; cdr3_aa: CASSPGVRETQYF; cdr3_nt: TGTGCCAGCAGCCCGGGAGTTCGGGAGACCCAGTACTTC
clone_size: -; d_call: -; j_call: TRBJ1-1; v_call: TRBV21-1; cdr3_aa: CASTEQEDSMNTEAFF; cdr3_nt: TGTGCCAGCACCGAGCAAGAGGACAGCATGAACACTGAAGCTTTCTTT
clone_size: -; d_call: -; j_call: TRBJ2-5; v_call: TRBV2; cdr3_aa: CASGSPSGGGGETQYF; cdr3_nt: TGTGCCAGCGGCTCCCCTAGTGGGGGAGGGGGGGAGACCCAGTACTTC
clone_size: few; d_call: TRBD1; j_call: TRBJ1-1; v_call: TRBV18; cdr3_aa: CASSPGQGLEAFF; cdr3_nt: TGTGCCAGCTCACCGGGACAGGGCCTAGAAGCTTTCTTT
clone_size: -; d_call: -; j_call: TRBJ1-1; v_call: TRBV2; cdr3_aa: CASRDSSLMNTEAFF; cdr3_nt: TGTGCCAGCAGGGACTCTTCGCTCATGAACACTGAAGCTTTCTTT
clone_size: few; d_call: TRBD1; j_call: TRBJ1-2; v_call: TRBV29-1; cdr3_aa: CSVGQGALYGYTF; cdr3_nt: TGCAGCGTAGGACAGGGGGCATTATATGGCTACACCTTC
clone_size: -; d_call: -; j_call: TRBJ2-7; v_call: TRBV28; cdr3_aa: CASSRTGVPYEQYF; cdr3_nt: TGTGCCAGCAGCCGCACGGGGGTCCCCTACGAGCAGTACTTC
clone_size: -; d_call: TRBD1; j_call: TRBJ2-6; v_call: TRBV28; cdr3_aa: CASSFGTGYSGANVLTF; cdr3_nt: TGTGCCAGCAGTTTCGGGACAGGGTACTCTGGGGCCAACGTCCTGACTTTC
clone_size: -; d_call: -; j_call: TRBJ2-6; v_call: TRBV28; cdr3_aa: CASRHSGANVLTF; cdr3_nt: TGTGCCAGCAGACACTCTGGGGCCAACGTCCTGACTTTC
clone_size: -; d_call: -; j_call: TRBJ2-3; v_call: TRBV10-3; cdr3_aa: CAISENGEWRTDTQYF; cdr3_nt: TGTGCCATCAGTGAGAATGGGGAGTGGAGGACAGATACGCAGTATTTT
clone_size: -; d_call: TRBD1; j_call: TRBJ1-2; v_call: TRBV29-1; cdr3_aa: CSVGGQGSYNYGYTF; cdr3_nt: TGCAGCGTCGGGGGACAGGGGAGTTATAACTATGGCTACACCTTC
clone_size: -; d_call: TRBD1; j_call: TRBJ1-2; v_call: TRBV6-5; cdr3_aa: CASRRDSSDGYTF; cdr3_nt: TGTGCCAGCAGGAGGGACAGTTCCGATGGCTACACCTTC
clone_size: -; d_call: -; j_call: TRBJ2-7; v_call: TRBV5-1; cdr3_aa: CASRFTVPSSYEQYF; cdr3_nt: TGCGCCAGCAGATTCACGGTTCCAAGCTCCTACGAGCAGTACTTC
clone_size: -; d_call: -; j_call: TRBJ2-1; v_call: TRBV30; cdr3_aa: CAWSPGISYNEQFF; cdr3_nt: TGTGCCTGGTCCCCCGGGATCTCCTACAATGAGCAGTTCTTC
clone_size: many; d_call: -; j_call: TRBJ2-5; v_call: TRBV27; cdr3_aa: CASSLGGAWPETQYF; cdr3_nt: TGTGCCAGCAGTTTAGGTGGGGCATGGCCAGAGACCCAGTACTTC
clone_size: -; d_call: -; j_call: TRBJ1-5; v_call: TRBV10-2; cdr3_aa: CASSDMNQPQHF; cdr3_nt: TGCGCCAGCAGTGACATGAATCAGCCCCAGCATTTT
clone_size: -; d_call: -; j_call: TRBJ2-5; v_call: TRBV5-1; cdr3_aa: CASSRLGQETQYF; cdr3_nt: TGCGCCAGCAGCAGACTAGGCCAAGAGACCCAGTACTTC
clone_size: -; d_call: -; j_call: TRBJ2-7; v_call: TRBV28; cdr3_aa: CASSSAGTLVNLEQYF; cdr3_nt: TGTGCCAGCAGTTCTGCCGGGACTCTAGTCAACCTCGAGCAGTACTTC
clone_size: few; d_call: TRBD1; j_call: TRBJ1-4; v_call: TRBV30; cdr3_aa: CAFSGQGRKLFF; cdr3_nt: TGTGCCTTCTCTGGACAGGGCAGGAAACTGTTTTTT
clone_size: -; d_call: TRBD2; j_call: TRBJ2-1; v_call: TRBV10-1; cdr3_aa: CASSDPGGDEQFF; cdr3_nt: TGCGCCAGCAGTGATCCGGGAGGGGATGAGCAGTTCTTC
clone_size: -; d_call: -; j_call: TRBJ1-2; v_call: TRBV7-9; cdr3_aa: CASSLNQGGYGYTF; cdr3_nt: TGTGCCAGCAGCTTAAATCAGGGAGGCTATGGCTACACCTTC
clone_size: -; d_call: -; j_call: TRBJ2-5; v_call: TRBV2; cdr3_aa: CASSGTVKETQYF; cdr3_nt: TGTGCCAGCAGTGGGACTGTGAAAGAGACCCAGTACTTC
clone_size: -; d_call: TRBD2; j_call: TRBJ2-1; v_call: TRBV2; cdr3_aa: CASQRVSGRGGEQFF; cdr3_nt: TGTGCCAGCCAAAGGGTTAGCGGGAGGGGAGGGGAGCAGTTCTTC
clone_size: once; d_call: -; j_call: TRBJ2-1; v_call: TRBV10-2; cdr3_aa: CASSAGSAGYNEQFF; cdr3_nt: TGCGCCAGCAGTGCGGGGAGCGCCGGATACAATGAGCAGTTCTTC
clone_size: -; d_call: -; j_call: TRBJ1-2; v_call: TRBV27; cdr3_aa: CASSSDRILHYGYTF; cdr3_nt: TGTGCCAGCAGCTCCGACAGAATTTTACACTATGGCTACACCTTC